This T cell receptor (beta chain) came from a study of blood T cell repertoires in COVID-19. Study information: Samples of COVID-19 (acute and convalescent) were obtained from the United States, Italy and Spain. In each case, the material was cDNA or gDNA derived from T cells, B-cell-depleted T cells, or PBMCs.

This clone was counted once. Authors' processing steps: Amplification with reference gene primers provided the estimates of nucleated cell counts. The method was immunoSEQ multiplex PCR; TCRdb's version includes in-frame clones alone and lacks a portion of them. The D gene and trimming were derived from the DNA, and the V and J assignments and clone size from that table. This sample has fewer than 350,000 clones, with 85% to 90% found just once. Germline V gene lookup returns CDR1 MNHEY and CDR2 SVGAGI. The CDR3 spans 15 residues. The ends lost 8 bases at V and 8 bases at J; junction bases unmatched: 13.

The clonotype originates from a man aged 40-50 years with acute or convalescent COVID-19. The chain has TRBV6-5 and TRBJ1-4; 8 bases match TRBD1. The sample consisted of peripheral blood. The CDR3 is CASGMTDRVREKLFF. In nucleotides, the CDR3 is TGTGCCAGCGGAATGACGGACAGGGTTCGCGAAAAACTGTTTTTT.